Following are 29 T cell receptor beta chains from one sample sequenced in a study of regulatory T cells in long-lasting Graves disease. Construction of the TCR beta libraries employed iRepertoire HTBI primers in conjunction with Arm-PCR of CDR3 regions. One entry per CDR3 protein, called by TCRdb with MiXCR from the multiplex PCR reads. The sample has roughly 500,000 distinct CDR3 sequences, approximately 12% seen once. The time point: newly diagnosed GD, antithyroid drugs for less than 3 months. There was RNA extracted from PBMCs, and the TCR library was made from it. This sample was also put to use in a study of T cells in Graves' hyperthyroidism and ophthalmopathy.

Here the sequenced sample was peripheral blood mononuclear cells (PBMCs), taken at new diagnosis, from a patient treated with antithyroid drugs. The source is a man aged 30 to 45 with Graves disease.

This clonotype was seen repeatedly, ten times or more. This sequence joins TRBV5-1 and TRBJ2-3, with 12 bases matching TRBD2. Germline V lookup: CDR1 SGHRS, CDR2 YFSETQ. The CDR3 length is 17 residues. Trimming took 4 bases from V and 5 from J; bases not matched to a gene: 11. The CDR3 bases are TGCGCCAGCAGCCCCTTTCCTAGCGGGAGGGGGGAAGATACGCAGTATTTT. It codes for CASSPFPSGRGEDTQYF. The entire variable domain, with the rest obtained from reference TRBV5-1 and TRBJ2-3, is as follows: KAGVTQTPRYLIKTRGQQVTLSCSPISGHRSVSWYQQTPGQGLQFLFEYFSETQRNKGNFPGRFSGRQFSNSRSEMNVSTLELGDSALYLCASSPFPSGRGEDTQYFGPGTRLTVL.

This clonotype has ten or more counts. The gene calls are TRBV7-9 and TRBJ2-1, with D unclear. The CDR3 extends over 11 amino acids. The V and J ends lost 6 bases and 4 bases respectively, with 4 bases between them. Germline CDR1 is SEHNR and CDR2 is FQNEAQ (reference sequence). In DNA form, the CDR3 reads TGTGCCAGCAGTTATTACAATGAGCAGTTCTTC. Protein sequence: CASSYYNEQFF.

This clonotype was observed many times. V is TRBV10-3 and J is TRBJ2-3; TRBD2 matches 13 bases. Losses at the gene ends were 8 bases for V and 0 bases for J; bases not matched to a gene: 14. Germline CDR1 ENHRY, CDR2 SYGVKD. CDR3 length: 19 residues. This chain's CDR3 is CAIAVPGTSGISSTDTQYF. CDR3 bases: TGTGCCATCGCCGTTCCCGGGACTAGCGGGATTAGTAGCACAGATACGCAGTATTTT.

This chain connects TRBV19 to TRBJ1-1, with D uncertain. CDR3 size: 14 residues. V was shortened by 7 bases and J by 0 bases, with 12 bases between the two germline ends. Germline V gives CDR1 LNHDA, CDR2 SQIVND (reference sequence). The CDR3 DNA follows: TGTGCCAGTAATCTCTGGCCCGTGAACACTGAAGCTTTCTTT. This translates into CASNLWPVNTEAFF.

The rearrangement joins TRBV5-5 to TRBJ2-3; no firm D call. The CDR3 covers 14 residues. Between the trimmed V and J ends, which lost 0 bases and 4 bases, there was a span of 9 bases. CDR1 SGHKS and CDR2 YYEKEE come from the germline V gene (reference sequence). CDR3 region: CASSLGAYSDTQYF. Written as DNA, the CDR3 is TGTGCCAGCAGCTTGGGGGCTTACTCAGATACGCAGTATTTT.

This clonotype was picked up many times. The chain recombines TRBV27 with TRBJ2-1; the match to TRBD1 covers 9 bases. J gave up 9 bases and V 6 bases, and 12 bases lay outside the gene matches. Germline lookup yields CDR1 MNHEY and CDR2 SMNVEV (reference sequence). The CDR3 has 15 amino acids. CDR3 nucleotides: TGTGCCAGCAGGACAGGGGGGACAGGGAGTCTTGAGCAGTTCTTC. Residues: CASRTGGTGSLEQFF.

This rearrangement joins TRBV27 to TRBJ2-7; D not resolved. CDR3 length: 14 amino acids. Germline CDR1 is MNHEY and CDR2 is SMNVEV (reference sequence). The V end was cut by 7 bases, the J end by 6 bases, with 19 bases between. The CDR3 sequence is CASKPGPFPSEQYF. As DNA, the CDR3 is TGTGCCAGCAAGCCGGGTCCCTTCCCCTCCGAGCAGTACTTC.

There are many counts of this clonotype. Here the CDR3 DNA reads TGCAGTGCTAAGAGAGCAGATACGCAGTATTTT. Its translation is CSAKRADTQYF. The J gene is TRBJ2-3, the V gene TRBV20-1; D remains unclear. This CDR3 comprises 11 residues. Germline V gene sequence: CDR1 DFQATT, CDR2 SNEGSKA (reference sequence). V lost 4 bases to trimming and J lost 4 bases, with 6 bases between them.

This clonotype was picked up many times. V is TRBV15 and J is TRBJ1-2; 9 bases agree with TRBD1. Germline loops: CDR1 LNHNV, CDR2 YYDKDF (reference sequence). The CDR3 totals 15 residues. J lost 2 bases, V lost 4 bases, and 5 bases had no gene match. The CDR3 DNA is TGTGCCACCAGCATAGGACAGGGGAGGAACTATGGCTACACCTTC. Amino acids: CATSIGQGRNYGYTF. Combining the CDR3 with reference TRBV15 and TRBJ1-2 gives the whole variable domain DAMVIQNPRYQVTQFGKPVTLSCSQTLNHNVMYWYQQKSSQAPKLLFHYYDKDFNNEADTPDNFQSRRPNTSFCFLDIRSPGLGDTAMYLCATSIGQGRNYGYTFGSGTRLTVV.

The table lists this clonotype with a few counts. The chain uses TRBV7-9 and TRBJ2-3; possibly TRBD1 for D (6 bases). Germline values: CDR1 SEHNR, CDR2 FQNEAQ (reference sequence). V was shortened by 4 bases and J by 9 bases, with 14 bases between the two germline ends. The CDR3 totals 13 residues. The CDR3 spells CASSSRGPGTQYF. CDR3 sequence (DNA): TGTGCCAGCAGCTCCAGGGGTCCAGGGACGCAGTATTTT.

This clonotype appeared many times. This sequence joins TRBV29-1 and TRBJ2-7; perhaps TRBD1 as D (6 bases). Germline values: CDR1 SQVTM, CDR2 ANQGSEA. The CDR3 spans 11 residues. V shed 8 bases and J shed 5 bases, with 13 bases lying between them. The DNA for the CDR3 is TGCAGCACCTGGACAGAGAACGAGCAGTACTTC. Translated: CSTWTENEQYF.

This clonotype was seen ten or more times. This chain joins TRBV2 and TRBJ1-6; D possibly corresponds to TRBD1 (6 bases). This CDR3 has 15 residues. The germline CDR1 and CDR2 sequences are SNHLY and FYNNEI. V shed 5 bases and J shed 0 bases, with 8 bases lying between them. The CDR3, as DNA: TGTGCCAGCAGTACCAGGGGCTCCTATAATTCACCCCTCCACTTT. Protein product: CASSTRGSYNSPLHF.

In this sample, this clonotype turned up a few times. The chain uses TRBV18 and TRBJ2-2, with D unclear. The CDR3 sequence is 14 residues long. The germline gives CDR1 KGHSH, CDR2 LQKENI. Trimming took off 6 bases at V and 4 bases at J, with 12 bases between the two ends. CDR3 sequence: CASSPQASTGELFF. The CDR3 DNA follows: TGTGCCAGCTCGCCGCAGGCGTCCACCGGGGAGCTGTTTTTT.

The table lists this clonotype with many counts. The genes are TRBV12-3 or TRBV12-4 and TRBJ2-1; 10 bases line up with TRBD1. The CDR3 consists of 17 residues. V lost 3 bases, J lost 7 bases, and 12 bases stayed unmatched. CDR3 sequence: CASSFQWGQGRYNEQFF. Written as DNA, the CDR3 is TGTGCCAGCAGTTTTCAGTGGGGACAGGGGAGATATAATGAGCAGTTCTTC.

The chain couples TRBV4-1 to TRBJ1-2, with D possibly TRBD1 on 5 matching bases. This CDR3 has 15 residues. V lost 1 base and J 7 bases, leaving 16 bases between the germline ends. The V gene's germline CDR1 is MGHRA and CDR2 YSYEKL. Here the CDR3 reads CASSQVGDGSGGYTF. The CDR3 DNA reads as TGCGCCAGCAGCCAAGTTGGGGACGGAAGTGGTGGCTACACCTTC.

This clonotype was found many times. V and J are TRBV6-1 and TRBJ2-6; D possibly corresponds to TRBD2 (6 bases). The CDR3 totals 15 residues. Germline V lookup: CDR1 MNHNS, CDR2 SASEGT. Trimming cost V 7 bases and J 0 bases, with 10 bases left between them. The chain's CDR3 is CASTEGGSGANVLTF. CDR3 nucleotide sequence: TGTGCCAGCACGGAGGGCGGCTCTGGGGCCAACGTCCTGACTTTC.

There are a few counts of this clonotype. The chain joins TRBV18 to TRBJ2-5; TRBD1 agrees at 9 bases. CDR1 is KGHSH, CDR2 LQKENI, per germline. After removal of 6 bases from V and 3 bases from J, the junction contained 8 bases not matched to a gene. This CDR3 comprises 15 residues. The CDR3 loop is CASSPTGTGKETQYF. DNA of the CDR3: TGTGCCAGCTCTCCTACCGGGACAGGGAAAGAGACCCAGTACTTC.

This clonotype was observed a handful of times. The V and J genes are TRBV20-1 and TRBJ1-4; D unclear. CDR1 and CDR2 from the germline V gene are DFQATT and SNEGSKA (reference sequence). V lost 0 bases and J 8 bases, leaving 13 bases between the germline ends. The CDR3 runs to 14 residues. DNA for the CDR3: TGCAGTGCTAGAGATCCGGAGTTGTGGGAAAAACTGTTTTTT. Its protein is CSARDPELWEKLFF.

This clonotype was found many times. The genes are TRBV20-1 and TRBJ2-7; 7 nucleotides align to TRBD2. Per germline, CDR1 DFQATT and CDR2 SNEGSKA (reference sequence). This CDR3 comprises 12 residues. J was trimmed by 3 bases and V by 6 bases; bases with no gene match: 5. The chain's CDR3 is CSAKRDFYEQYF. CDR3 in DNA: TGCAGTGCAAAGCGGGACTTCTACGAGCAGTACTTC.

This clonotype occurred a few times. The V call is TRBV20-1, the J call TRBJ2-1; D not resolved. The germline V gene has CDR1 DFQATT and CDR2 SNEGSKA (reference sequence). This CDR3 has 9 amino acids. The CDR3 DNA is TGCAGACCGCACAATGAGCAGTTCTTC. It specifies CRPHNEQFF.

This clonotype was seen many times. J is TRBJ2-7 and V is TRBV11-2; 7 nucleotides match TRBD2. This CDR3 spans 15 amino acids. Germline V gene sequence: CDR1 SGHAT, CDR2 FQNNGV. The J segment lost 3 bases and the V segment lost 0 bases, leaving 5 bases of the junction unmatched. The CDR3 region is CASSLELALYYEQYF. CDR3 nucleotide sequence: TGTGCCAGCAGCTTAGAACTAGCGCTTTACTACGAGCAGTACTTC.

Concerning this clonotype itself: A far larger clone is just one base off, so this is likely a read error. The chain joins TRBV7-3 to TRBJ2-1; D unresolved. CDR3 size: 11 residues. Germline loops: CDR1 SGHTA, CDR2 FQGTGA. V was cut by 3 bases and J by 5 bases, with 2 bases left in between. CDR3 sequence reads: CASSFHNEQFF. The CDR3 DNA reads TGTGCCAGCAGCTTCCACAATGAGCAGTTCTTC. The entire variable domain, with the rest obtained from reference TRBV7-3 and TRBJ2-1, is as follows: GAGVSQTPSNKVTEKGKYVELRCDPISGHTALYWYRQSLGQGPEFLIYFQGTGAADDSGLPNDRFFAVRPEGSVSTLKIQRTERGDSAVYLCASSFHNEQFFGPGTRLTVL.

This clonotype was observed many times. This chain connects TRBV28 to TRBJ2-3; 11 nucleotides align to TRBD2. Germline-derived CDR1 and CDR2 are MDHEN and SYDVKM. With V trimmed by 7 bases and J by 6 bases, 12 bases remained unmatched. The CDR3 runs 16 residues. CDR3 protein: CASTSGGSGRGDTQYF. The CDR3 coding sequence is TGTGCCAGCACCTCGGGAGGTAGCGGGAGGGGCGATACGCAGTATTTT.

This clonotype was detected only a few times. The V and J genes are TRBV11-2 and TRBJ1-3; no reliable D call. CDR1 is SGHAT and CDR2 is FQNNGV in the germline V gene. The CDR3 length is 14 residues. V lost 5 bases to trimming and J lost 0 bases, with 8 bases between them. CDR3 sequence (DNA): TGTGCCAGCAGCCCCCCAGTCTCTGGAAACACCATATATTTT. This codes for CASSPPVSGNTIYF.

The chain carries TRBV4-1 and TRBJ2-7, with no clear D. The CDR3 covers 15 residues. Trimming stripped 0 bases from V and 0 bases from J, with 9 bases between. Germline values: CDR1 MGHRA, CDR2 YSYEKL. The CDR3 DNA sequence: TGCGCCAGCAGCCAAGACGGCGAAGGCTCCTACGAGCAGTACTTC. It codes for CASSQDGEGSYEQYF.

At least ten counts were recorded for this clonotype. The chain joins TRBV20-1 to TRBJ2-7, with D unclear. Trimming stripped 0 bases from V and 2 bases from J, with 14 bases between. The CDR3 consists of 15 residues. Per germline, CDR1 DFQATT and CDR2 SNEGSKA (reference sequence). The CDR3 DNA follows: TGCAGTGCTAGAGATCGGAGACTTCTCACCTACGAGCAGTACTTC. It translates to CSARDRRLLTYEQYF.

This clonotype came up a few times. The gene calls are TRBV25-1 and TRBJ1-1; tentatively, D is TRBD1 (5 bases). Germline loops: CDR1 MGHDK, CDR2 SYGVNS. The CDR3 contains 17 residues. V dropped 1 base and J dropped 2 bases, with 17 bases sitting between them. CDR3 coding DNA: TGTGCCAGCAGTGAATGGAAACGGGCAGGGCTTAACACTGAAGCTTTCTTT. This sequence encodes CASSEWKRAGLNTEAFF.

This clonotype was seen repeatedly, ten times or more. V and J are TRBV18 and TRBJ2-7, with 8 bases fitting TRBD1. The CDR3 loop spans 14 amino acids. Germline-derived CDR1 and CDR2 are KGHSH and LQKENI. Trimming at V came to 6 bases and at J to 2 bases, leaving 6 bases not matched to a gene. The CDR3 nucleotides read TGTGCCAGCTCGACAGGGGAAGGGACCTACGAGCAGTACTTC. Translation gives CASSTGEGTYEQYF.

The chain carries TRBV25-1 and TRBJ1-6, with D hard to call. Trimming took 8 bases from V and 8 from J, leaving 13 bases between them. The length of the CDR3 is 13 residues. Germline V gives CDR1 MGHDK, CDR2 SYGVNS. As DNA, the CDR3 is TGTGCCAGCCTCCGGACTGCGTATTCACCCCTCCACTTT. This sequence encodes CASLRTAYSPLHF.